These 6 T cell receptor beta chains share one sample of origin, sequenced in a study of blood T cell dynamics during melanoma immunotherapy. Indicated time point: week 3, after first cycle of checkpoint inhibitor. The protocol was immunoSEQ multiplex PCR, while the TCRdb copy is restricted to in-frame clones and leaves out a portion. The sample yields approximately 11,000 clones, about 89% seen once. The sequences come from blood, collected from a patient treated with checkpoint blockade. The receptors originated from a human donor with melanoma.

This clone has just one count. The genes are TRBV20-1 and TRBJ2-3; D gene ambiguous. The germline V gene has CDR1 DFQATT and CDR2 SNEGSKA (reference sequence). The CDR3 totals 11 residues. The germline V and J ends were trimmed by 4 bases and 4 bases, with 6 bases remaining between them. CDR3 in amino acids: CSAKMADTQYF. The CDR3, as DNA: TGCAGTGCTAAAATGGCAGATACGCAGTATTTT.

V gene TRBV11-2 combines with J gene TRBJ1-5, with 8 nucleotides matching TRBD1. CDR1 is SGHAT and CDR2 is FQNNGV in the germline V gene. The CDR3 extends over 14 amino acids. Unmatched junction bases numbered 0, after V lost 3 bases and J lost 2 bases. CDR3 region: CASSLTGGNQPQHF. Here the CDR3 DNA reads TGTGCCAGCAGCTTGACAGGGGGCAATCAGCCCCAGCATTTT.

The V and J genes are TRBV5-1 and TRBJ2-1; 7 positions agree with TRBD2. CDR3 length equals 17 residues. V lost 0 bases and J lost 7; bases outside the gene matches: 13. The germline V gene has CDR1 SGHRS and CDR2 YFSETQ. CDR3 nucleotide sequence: TGCGCCAGCAGCTTGGTCCCCGCTAGCGGACTCCTGAATGAGCAGTTCTTC. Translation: CASSLVPASGLLNEQFF. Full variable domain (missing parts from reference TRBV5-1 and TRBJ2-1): KAGVTQTPRYLIKTRGQQVTLSCSPISGHRSVSWYQQTPGQGLQFLFEYFSETQRNKGNFPGRFSGRQFSNSRSEMNVSTLELGDSALYLCASSLVPASGLLNEQFFGPGTRLTVL.

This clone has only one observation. CDR3 in DNA: TGTGCCAGCAGCTTTGATCGTACCCAGTACTTC. This encodes CASSFDRTQYF. The V and J genes are TRBV5-4 and TRBJ2-5; D is ambiguous. CDR1 is SGHNT, CDR2 YYREEE, per germline (reference sequence). The CDR3 runs 11 residues. The V gene lost 2 bases and the J gene lost 8 bases, with 7 bases spanning the gap.

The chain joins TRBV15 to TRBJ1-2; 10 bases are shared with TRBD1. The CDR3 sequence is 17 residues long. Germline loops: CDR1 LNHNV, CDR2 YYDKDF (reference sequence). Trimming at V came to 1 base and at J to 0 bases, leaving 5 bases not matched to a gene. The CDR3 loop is CATSRAGTGAANYGYTF. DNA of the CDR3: TGTGCCACCAGCAGAGCGGGGACAGGGGCTGCTAACTATGGCTACACCTTC.

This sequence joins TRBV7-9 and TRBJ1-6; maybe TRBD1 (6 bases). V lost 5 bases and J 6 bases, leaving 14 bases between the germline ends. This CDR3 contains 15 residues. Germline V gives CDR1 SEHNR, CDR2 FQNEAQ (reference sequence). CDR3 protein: CASSLGTNTNSPLHF. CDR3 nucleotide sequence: TGTGCCAGCAGCCTCGGGACAAACACTAATTCACCCCTCCACTTT.